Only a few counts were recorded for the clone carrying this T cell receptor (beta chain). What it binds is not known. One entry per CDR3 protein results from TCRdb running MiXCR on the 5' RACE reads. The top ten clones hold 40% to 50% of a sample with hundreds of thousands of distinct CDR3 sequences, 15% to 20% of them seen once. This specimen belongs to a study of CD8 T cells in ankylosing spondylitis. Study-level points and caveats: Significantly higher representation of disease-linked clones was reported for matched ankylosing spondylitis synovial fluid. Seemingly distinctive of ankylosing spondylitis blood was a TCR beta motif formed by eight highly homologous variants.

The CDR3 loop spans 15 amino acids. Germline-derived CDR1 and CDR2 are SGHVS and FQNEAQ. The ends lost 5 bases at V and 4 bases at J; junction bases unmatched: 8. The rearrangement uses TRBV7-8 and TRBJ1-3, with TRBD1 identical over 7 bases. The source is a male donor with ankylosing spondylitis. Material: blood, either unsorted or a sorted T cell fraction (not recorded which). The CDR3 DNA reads TGTGCCAGCAGCCATACAGGGGCCGGGGGAAACACCATATATTTT. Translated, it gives CASSHTGAGGNTIYF.